This TCR beta chain originates from a study of T cells in Graves' hyperthyroidism and ophthalmopathy. Study context: Once the initial diagnosis was made, peripheral blood was obtained before any treatment. Study conclusions and caveats: Within blood appeared most thyroid clonotypes that had expanded above 0.001.

In this sample, this clonotype turned up many times. Antigen specificity is unknown. TCR beta CDR3 regions were amplified from RNA. Initially, a first-round RT-PCR of the TCR CDR3 employed the HTBI primer set. TCRdb independently ran MiXCR on the multiplex PCR reads; one entry per CDR3 protein. The table has about 420,000 distinct CDR3 sequences, 15% to 18% seen once. Germline V gives CDR1 SGHTA, CDR2 FQGTGA. V lost 5 bases to trimming and J lost 2 bases, with 11 bases between them. The CDR3 extends over 14 amino acids. The chain has TRBV7-3 and TRBJ2-3; D possibly uses TRBD1 or TRBD2 (6 bases each). This TCR was recovered from a woman younger than 30 with Graves' hyperthyroidism. The sequenced material came from blood. The CDR3 bases are TGTGCCAGCAGCCTACAGGGACTCACAGATACGCAGTATTTT. Protein product: CASSLQGLTDTQYF.